This TCR beta chain emerged from a study of cytomegalovirus exposure and HLA in healthy donors. Study-wide points: In a later analysis, compared with equally common non-associated chains, HLA-associated beta chains were more expanded. HLA alleles showed associations with 16,951 TCR beta sequences in a later analysis, at a 0.05 false discovery rate. The records held CMV serostatus as the only immune exposure information.

There are 16 residues in the CDR3. Unmatched junction bases numbered 7, after V lost 4 bases and J lost 1 base. CDR1 is MNHNY, CDR2 SVGAGI, per germline (reference sequence). Donors were nominally healthy when sampled, though unrecorded immune exposures were likely. Both 60 Vbeta primers and 13 Jbeta primers went into the PCR. Generated by immunoSEQ multiplex PCR, the TCRdb table keeps only in-frame clones and is missing some. The profile shows about 140,000 clones, about four fifths of them singletons. In regard to this clone: The antigen is not known.

The genes are TRBV6-6 and TRBJ1-1; 9 bases align to TRBD1. The sample was PBMCs. The TCR comes from a male donor in good health and CMV-seropositive. The CDR3 DNA follows: TGTGCCAGCAGTTCCAGGGCACAGGGGGCGAACACTGAAGCTTTCTTT. Translating gives CASSSRAQGANTEAFF.